This T cell receptor (beta chain) was sequenced in a study of T cell repertoires in cytomegalovirus infection. Study background: CMV epitopes, recently identified HLA-C-restricted and well-studied HLA-B-restricted, were used. The public TCR beta signatures pointed to both CMV infection and matching HLA type. General study findings and limits: The ex vivo response showed dominance by HLA-C-restricted CMV-specific TCR beta clonotypes. Accumulated public TCR beta family frequency recognized individuals carrying CMV together with the relevant HLA.

As to this clonotype: Its antigen remains unidentified.

TCRdb analysed the reads with MiXCR anew, one entry per CDR3 protein. The sample yields under 300,000 distinct CDR3 sequences, 20% to 25% seen once. This CDR3 spans 15 amino acids. The V gene's germline CDR1 is LNHDA and CDR2 SQIVND (reference sequence). V trimming: 5 bases; J trimming: 5 bases; junction bases outside the gene matches: 9. The chain links TRBV19 to TRBJ2-1; 7 bases are a match to TRBD1. The starting material was cultured PBMCs, obtained from culture after CMV antigen stimulation. The clonotype was recovered from a human donor in good health (CMV status not recorded). Some clones in this sample may be carry-over from other donors' samples. CDR3 bases: TGTGCCAGTAGTCTGCCGTGGACAGGCAACAATGAGCAGTTCTTC. This encodes CASSLPWTGNNEQFF.